These 24 T cell receptor beta chains came from one sample sequenced in a study of T-cell reconstitution after alpha-beta-depleted transplantation in children. Notes on the study in general: T-cell counts and diversity at one year post-transplant came mainly from newly produced T cells.

Construction of the TCRbeta library involved unique molecular identifiers. TCRdb itself ran the PCR reads through MiXCR, one entry per CDR3 protein. The table includes around 300,000 distinct CDR3 sequences, less than 9.5% detected once. No antigens are known for them. Source: peripheral blood, taken 360 days after TCRalphabeta/CD19-depleted stem cell transplant. The receptors come from a female patient between 2 and 15 years old who had a stem cell transplant for Fanconi anemia, so the T cells may come from the graft donor.

This clonotype was counted at least ten times. The genes are TRBV24-1 and TRBJ2-3; 14 positions match TRBD2. The length of the CDR3 is 17 residues. Losses at the gene ends were 2 bases for V and 3 bases for J; bases not matched to a gene: 3. The V gene's germline CDR1 is KGHDR and CDR2 SFDVKD. The CDR3 spells CATSDSRLAGGTDTQYF. DNA of the CDR3: TGTGCCACCAGTGATTCAAGACTAGCGGGGGGGACAGATACGCAGTATTTT.

Only a few counts were recorded for this clonotype. The chain carries TRBV27 and TRBJ1-2; TRBD1 might be the D (6 bases). Trimming pared 4 bases from V and 7 bases from J, leaving 10 bases between. Germline loops: CDR1 MNHEY, CDR2 SMNVEV (reference sequence). The length of the CDR3 is 12 residues. For the CDR3, the DNA is TGTGCCAGCAGTTACAACAGGGTTGGCTACACCTTC. Protein sequence: CASSYNRVGYTF.

This clonotype came up many times. The chain is built from TRBV7-9 and TRBJ2-1; 8 bases map to TRBD2. This CDR3 region has 12 residues. Germline lookup yields CDR1 SEHNR and CDR2 FQNEAQ (reference sequence). Trimming took 5 bases from V and 11 from J; bases not matched to a gene: 5. The CDR3 nucleotides read TGTGCCAGCAGCCCCACTAGCGGAAAGCAGTTCTTC. It encodes CASSPTSGKQFF.

This clonotype came up many times. CDR3 loop: CASSSDSFSYNEQFF. CDR3 in DNA: TGTGCCAGCAGTTCGGACAGCTTCTCCTACAATGAGCAGTTCTTC. The V and J genes are TRBV6-2 or TRBV6-3 and TRBJ2-1; maybe TRBD1 (6 bases). Trimming shortened V by 4 bases and J by 0 bases, and 10 bases separated the two germline ends. The CDR3 spans 15 residues. Germline assignment: CDR1 MNHEY and CDR2 SVGEGT.

This clonotype was counted ten times or more. The CDR3 nucleotides read TGTGCCAGCAGCTCCCGGACTAGCTTAGGACAGAACACCGGGGAGCTGTTTTTT. This gives the protein CASSSRTSLGQNTGELFF. This chain uses TRBV3-1 with TRBJ2-2; 8 nucleotides align to TRBD2. Unmatched junction bases numbered 12, after V lost 5 bases and J lost 1 base. The CDR3 is 18 amino acids. From germline, CDR1 is LGHDT and CDR2 YNNKEL (reference sequence).

Ten or more counts support this clonotype. The chain combines TRBV12-3 or TRBV12-4 with TRBJ2-2; D remains unclear. The V and J ends lost 8 bases and 4 bases respectively, with 11 bases between them. The length of the CDR3 is 13 residues. CDR3 in DNA: TGTGCCAGCTCTTTTAAGGGCACCGGGGAGCTGTTTTTT. It translates to CASSFKGTGELFF.

The sample holds many counts of this clonotype. This chain uses TRBV28 with TRBJ2-7; no reliable D call. Germline CDR1 reads MDHEN; CDR2 reads SYDVKM. CDR3 length equals 14 residues. Trimming took 6 bases from V and 6 from J, leaving 18 bases between them. CDR3 DNA sequence: TGTGCCAGCAGCCCCAGGACCCTCTTTGGCGAGCAGTACTTC. Translated, it gives CASSPRTLFGEQYF.

This clonotype was recorded at least ten times. This rearrangement joins TRBV5-1 to TRBJ2-1; 8 bases are a match to TRBD1. CDR1 and CDR2 (germline): SGHRS, YFSETQ. Trimming removed 2 bases from V and 8 bases from J; junction bases left unmatched: 6. CDR3 length equals 14 residues. CDR3 DNA sequence: TGCGCCAGCAGCTTAGGACAGGGAGGAGATGAGCAGTTCTTC. This encodes CASSLGQGGDEQFF.

This clonotype was seen repeatedly, ten times or more. Here the CDR3 DNA reads TGTGCCAGTATAGCGGGGCGAGGCACCGGGGAGCTGTTTTTT. It translates to CASIAGRGTGELFF. The chain links TRBV2 to TRBJ2-2, with 8 bases identical to TRBD2. Per the germline V gene, CDR1 is SNHLY and CDR2 is FYNNEI. The CDR3 runs to 14 residues. After removal of 9 bases from V and 4 bases from J, the junction contained 7 bases not matched to a gene. The whole variable domain, filled in from reference TRBV2 and TRBJ2-2, reads EPEVTQTPSHQVTQMGQEVILRCVPISNHLYFYWYRQILGQKVEFLVSFYNNEISEKSEIFDDQFSVERPDGSNFTLKIRSTKLEDSAMYFCASIAGRGTGELFFGEGSRLTVL.

This clonotype was seen more than once but under ten times. The chain recombines TRBV6-5 with TRBJ1-5; tentatively, D is TRBD1 (5 bases). Germline V gives CDR1 MNHEY, CDR2 SVGAGI. The CDR3 is 16 amino acids. Trimming took 2 bases from V and 0 from J, leaving 11 bases between them. The CDR3 reads CASSYHRFHSNQPQHF. For the CDR3, the DNA is TGTGCCAGCAGTTACCACAGGTTCCATAGCAATCAGCCCCAGCATTTT.

This clonotype occurred many times. This chain uses TRBV9 with TRBJ2-7, with 7 bases matching TRBD1. The CDR3 is 14 amino acids. J lost 2 bases, V lost 0 bases, and 2 bases had no gene match. The germline V gene encodes CDR1 SGDLS and CDR2 YYNGEE. CDR3 sequence (DNA): TGTGCCAGCAGCGTAGGGGACAGAGCCTACGAGCAGTACTTC. Translating gives CASSVGDRAYEQYF.

This clonotype appeared a few times. The chain joins TRBV20-1 to TRBJ1-1; D remains ambiguous. Deletions cut 2 bases from V and 5 bases from J, with 15 bases between. Germline V CDR1 and CDR2: DFQATT, SNEGSKA (reference sequence). The CDR3 has 14 residues. The CDR3 here is CSARWTERVTEAFF. CDR3 nucleotides: TGCAGTGCTAGATGGACCGAAAGGGTTACTGAAGCTTTCTTT.

This chain links TRBV2 with TRBJ2-5; 8 positions match TRBD2. Germline trimming cut 7 bases from V and 2 bases from J; bases unmatched to any gene: 3. This CDR3 contains 13 residues. Germline-derived CDR1 and CDR2 are SNHLY and FYNNEI. Here the CDR3 DNA reads TGTGCCAGCATGCGGGGGGCACAAGAGACCCAGTACTTC. As protein: CASMRGAQETQYF.

There are many counts of this clonotype. V is TRBV12-3 or TRBV12-4 and J is TRBJ2-3; D is possibly TRBD1 or TRBD2 (5 bases each). The CDR3 contains 15 residues. The V end lost 2 bases, the J end lost 2 bases, and 11 bases lay between the germline ends. The CDR3 DNA is TGTGCCAGCAGTTTATGGGACGGCAACACAGATACGCAGTATTTT. Residues: CASSLWDGNTDTQYF.

This clonotype was counted between two and nine times. The rearrangement joins TRBV11-2 to TRBJ2-2; 12 bases align to TRBD1. Looked up from germline, CDR1 is SGHAT and CDR2 is FQNNGV. The CDR3 runs to 17 residues. V shed 4 bases and J 8 bases; nucleotides not matched to a gene: 11. CDR3 coding DNA: TGTGCCAGCAGCTCAATACCGGGACAGGGGGCTTTAGGGGAGCTGTTTTTT. Amino acid sequence: CASSSIPGQGALGELFF.

The chain employs TRBV2 and TRBJ2-5; no definite D call. The V gene lost 9 bases and the J gene lost 0 bases, with 8 bases spanning the gap. This CDR3 is 12 amino acids long. Germline lookup yields CDR1 SNHLY and CDR2 FYNNEI. The CDR3 reads CASRKYQETQYF. The CDR3 DNA follows: TGTGCCAGTAGGAAATACCAAGAGACCCAGTACTTC.

In its sample, this clonotype was seen many times. This chain links TRBV15 with TRBJ1-1; no definite D call. Germline loops: CDR1 LNHNV, CDR2 YYDKDF (reference sequence). The CDR3 is made up of 15 amino acids. The ends were cut back, 0 bases at V and 0 bases at J, with 8 bases in the middle. As DNA, the CDR3 is TGTGCCACCAGCAGAGATCTCCTCGTGAACACTGAAGCTTTCTTT. Protein sequence: CATSRDLLVNTEAFF.

This clonotype was picked up a small number of times. The chain links TRBV11-2 to TRBJ2-7, with TRBD2 matching over 11 bases. In germline, CDR1 is SGHAT, CDR2 FQNNGV. J was trimmed by 2 bases and V by 3 bases; bases with no gene match: 9. The CDR3 loop spans 17 amino acids. The CDR3 DNA reads TGTGCCAGCAGCTTCGGCGCAGGGACTAGCGGTACCTACGAGCAGTACTTC. Protein product: CASSFGAGTSGTYEQYF.

V usage is TRBV12-3 or TRBV12-4 and J usage is TRBJ1-2; possibly TRBD1 for D (6 bases). The CDR3 length is 14 residues. Trimming took off 6 bases at V and 7 bases at J, with 18 bases between the two ends. The CDR3 protein is CASSPGTGGFGYTF. In nucleotides, the CDR3 is TGTGCCAGCAGCCCCGGGACGGGGGGCTTTGGCTACACCTTC.

The genes are TRBV28 and TRBJ1-2; 9 positions agree with TRBD1. The CDR3 runs 18 residues. J gave up 0 bases and V 5 bases, and 13 bases lay outside the gene matches. Looked up from germline, CDR1 is MDHEN and CDR2 is SYDVKM. In nucleotides, the CDR3 is TGTGCCAGCAGTCCCAATTCCTGGGACAGGGATACTAACTATGGCTACACCTTC. Its protein is CASSPNSWDRDTNYGYTF.

This clonotype has ten or more counts. The chain employs TRBV29-1 and TRBJ1-2, with TRBD1 identical over 10 bases. This CDR3 has 14 amino acids. V lost 5 bases, J lost 7 bases, and 10 bases stayed unmatched. The V gene's germline CDR1 is SQVTM and CDR2 ANQGSEA. The CDR3 coding sequence is TGCAGCGTTTCCATAGCGGGACAGGGGTTTGGCTACACCTTC. Its translation is CSVSIAGQGFGYTF.

This clonotype was seen many times. The chain employs TRBV20-1 and TRBJ2-4; the match to TRBD1 covers 10 bases. This CDR3 is 16 amino acids long. The germline V gene has CDR1 DFQATT and CDR2 SNEGSKA (reference sequence). The V gene end was trimmed by 6 bases and the J gene end by 0 bases; junction bases not matched to a gene: 8. For the CDR3, the DNA is TGCAGTGCCTGGGACAGGGGAAAGTTAGCCAAAAACATTCAGTACTTC. Residues: CSAWDRGKLAKNIQYF.

This clonotype was recorded at least ten times. The chain joins TRBV29-1 to TRBJ1-3, with D unresolved. CDR1 and CDR2 from the germline V gene are SQVTM and ANQGSEA. With 5 bases removed from V and 4 bases from J, the gap between germline ends came to 9 bases. The CDR3 runs 12 residues. CDR3 sequence reads: CSVREGGNTIYF. As DNA, the CDR3 is TGCAGCGTTCGGGAAGGAGGAAACACCATATATTTT.

The J gene is TRBJ1-2, the V gene TRBV29-1, with D perhaps TRBD1 (5 bases). CDR1 is SQVTM and CDR2 is ANQGSEA in the germline V gene. The CDR3 loop spans 13 amino acids. The V gene lost 7 bases and the J gene lost 5 bases, with 17 bases spanning the gap. The CDR3 here is CSGYQGSPYGYTF. In DNA form, the CDR3 reads TGCAGCGGCTATCAGGGTTCCCCTTATGGCTACACCTTC.